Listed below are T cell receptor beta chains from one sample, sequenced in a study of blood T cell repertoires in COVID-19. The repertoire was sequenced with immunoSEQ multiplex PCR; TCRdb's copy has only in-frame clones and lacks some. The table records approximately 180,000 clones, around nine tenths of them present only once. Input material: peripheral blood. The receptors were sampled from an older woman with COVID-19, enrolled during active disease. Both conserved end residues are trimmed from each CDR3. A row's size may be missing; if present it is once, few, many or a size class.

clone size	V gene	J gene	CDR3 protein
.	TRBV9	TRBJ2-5	ASSVGYGTQY
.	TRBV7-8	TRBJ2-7	ASSLSASGRVTFSYEQY
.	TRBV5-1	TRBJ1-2	ASSSGTGSIYGYT
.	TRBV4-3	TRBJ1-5	ASSQQGTQPQH
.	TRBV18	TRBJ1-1	ASSPRGDTEAF
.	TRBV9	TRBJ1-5	ASSVQGGQPQH
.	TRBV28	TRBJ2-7	ASSYSGSGEQY
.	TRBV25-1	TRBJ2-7	ASSNPGLPEQY
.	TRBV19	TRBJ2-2	ASSIGQTTGELF
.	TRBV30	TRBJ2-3	AWSVLSTQY
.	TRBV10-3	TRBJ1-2	AISPDRGHGYT
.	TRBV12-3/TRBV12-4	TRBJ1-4	ASSWGGGEKLF
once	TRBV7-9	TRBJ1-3	ASSPGTSGNTIY
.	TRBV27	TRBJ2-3	ASSKSAGLTQY
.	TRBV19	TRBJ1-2	ASYRGNYGYT
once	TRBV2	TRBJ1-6	ASSVGTTYNSPLH
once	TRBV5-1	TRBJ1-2	ASSLDRLLAGYGYT
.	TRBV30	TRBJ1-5	AWSQGFNQPQH
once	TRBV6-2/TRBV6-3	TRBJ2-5	ASSYGLAGGPQETQY
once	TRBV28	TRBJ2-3	ASNPSEGTDTQY
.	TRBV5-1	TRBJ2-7	ASSLGPGDEQY
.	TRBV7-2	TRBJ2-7	ASSRRRVYEQY
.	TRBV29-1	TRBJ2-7	SVVSGRLYEQY
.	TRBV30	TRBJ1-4	AWSTGSNEKLF
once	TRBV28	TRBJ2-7	ASSQRTGGTYEQY
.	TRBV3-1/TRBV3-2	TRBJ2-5	ASSLGTRQETQY
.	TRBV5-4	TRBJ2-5	ASSLVSGIQETQY
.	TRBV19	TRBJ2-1	ASTSSGSYNEQF
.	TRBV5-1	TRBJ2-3	ASGQGSTDTQY
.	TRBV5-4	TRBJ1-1	ASSRQNTEAF
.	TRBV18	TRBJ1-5	ASSPGLGNQPQH
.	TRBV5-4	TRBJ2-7	ASSPPGTLPYEQY
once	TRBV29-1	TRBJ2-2	SAGLESGGELF
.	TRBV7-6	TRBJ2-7	ASSLEGQGHYEQY
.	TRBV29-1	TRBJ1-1	SVEKGGLPEAF